The present T cell receptor beta chain was sequenced within a study of blood T cell repertoires in COVID-19. The overall study: From the United States, Italy and Spain came samples of acute and convalescent COVID-19. T cells, B-cell-depleted T cells, or PBMCs provided the cDNA or gDNA that served as material.

Authors' data handling: How many nucleated cells were present was estimated from reference gene primer amplification. The method was immunoSEQ multiplex PCR; TCRdb's version includes in-frame clones alone and lacks a portion of them. V, J and clone size reflect that table, while D and trimming were determined from the DNA. This sample has roughly 38,000 clones, with approximately 78% found just once. This CDR3 is 14 amino acids long. This clonotype was obtained from a man in his sixties with acute or convalescent COVID-19. The chain is built from TRBV21-1 and TRBJ1-1; the table gives TRBD1 as D, unverified against the DNA. TRBV21-1 is reported as a pseudogene. Sequencing was performed on peripheral blood. CDR3 in amino acids: CASSNAGGNTEAFF. The CDR3 bases are TGTGCCAGCAGCAATGCAGGGGGCAACACTGAAGCTTTCTTT.